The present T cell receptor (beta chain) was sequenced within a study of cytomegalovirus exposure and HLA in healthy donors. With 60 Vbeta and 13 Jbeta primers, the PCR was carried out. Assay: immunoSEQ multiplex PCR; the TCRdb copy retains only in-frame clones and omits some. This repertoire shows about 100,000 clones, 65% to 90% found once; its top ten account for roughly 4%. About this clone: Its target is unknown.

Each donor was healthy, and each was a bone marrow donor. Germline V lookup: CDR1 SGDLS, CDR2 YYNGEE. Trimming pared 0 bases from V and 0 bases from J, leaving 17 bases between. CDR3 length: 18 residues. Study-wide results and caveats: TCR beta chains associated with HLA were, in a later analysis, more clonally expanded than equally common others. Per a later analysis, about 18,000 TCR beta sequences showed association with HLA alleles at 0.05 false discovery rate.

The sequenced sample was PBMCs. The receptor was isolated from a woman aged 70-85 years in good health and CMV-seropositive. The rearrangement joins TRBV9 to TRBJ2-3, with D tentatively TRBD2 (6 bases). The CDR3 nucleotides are TGTGCCAGCAGCGTAGACGGGCAGCCGGGGGATAGCACAGATACGCAGTATTTT. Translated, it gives CASSVDGQPGDSTDTQYF. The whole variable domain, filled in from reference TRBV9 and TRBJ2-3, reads DSGVTQTPKHLITATGQRVTLRCSPRSGDLSVYWYQQSLDQGLQFLIQYYNGEERAKGNILERFSAQQFPDLHSELNLSSLELGDSALYFCASSVDGQPGDSTDTQYFGPGTRLTVL.